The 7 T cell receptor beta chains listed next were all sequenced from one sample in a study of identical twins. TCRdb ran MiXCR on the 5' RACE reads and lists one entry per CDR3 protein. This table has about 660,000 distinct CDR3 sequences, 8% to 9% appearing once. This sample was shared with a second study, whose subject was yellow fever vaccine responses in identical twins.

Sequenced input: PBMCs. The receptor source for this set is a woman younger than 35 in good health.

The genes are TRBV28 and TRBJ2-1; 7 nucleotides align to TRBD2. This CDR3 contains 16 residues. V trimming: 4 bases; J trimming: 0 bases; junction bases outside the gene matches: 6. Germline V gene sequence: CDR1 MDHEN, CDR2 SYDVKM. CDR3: CASSSFSSGSYNEQFF. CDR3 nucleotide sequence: TGTGCCAGCAGTTCTTTTTCTAGCGGCTCCTACAATGAGCAGTTCTTC.

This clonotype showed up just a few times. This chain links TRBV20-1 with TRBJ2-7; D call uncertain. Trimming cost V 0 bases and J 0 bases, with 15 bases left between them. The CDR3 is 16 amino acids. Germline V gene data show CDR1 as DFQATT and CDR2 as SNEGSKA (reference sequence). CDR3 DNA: TGCAGTGCTAGAGATATTAGGGTACAGCTCTCCTACGAGCAGTACTTC. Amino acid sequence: CSARDIRVQLSYEQYF.

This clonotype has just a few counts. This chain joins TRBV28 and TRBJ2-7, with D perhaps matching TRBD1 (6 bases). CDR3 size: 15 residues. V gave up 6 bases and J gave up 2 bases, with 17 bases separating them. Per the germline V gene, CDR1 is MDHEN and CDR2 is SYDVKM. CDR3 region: CASSSAQQGTYEQYF. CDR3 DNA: TGTGCCAGCAGCTCCGCTCAACAGGGCACCTACGAGCAGTACTTC.

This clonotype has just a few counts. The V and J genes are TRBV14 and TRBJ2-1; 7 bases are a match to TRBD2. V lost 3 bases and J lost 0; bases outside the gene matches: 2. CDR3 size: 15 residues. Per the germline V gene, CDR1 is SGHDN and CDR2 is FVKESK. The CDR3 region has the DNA TGTGCCAGCAGCCACCGGGACTACTCCTACAATGAGCAGTTCTTC. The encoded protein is CASSHRDYSYNEQFF.

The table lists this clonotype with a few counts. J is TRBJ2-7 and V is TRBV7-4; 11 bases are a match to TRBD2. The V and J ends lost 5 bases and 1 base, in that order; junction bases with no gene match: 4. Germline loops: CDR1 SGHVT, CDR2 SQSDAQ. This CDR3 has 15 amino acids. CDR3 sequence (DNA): TGTGCCAGCAGCACTAGCGGGGGCCTTTCCTACGAGCAGTACTTC. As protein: CASSTSGGLSYEQYF.

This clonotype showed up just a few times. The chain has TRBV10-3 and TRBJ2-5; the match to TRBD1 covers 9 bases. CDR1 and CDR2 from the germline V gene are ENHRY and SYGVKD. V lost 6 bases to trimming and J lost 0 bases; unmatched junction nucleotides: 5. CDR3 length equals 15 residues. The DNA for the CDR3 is TGTGCCATCAGGGGAAGACAGGGGGACCAAGAGACCCAGTACTTC. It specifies CAIRGRQGDQETQYF.

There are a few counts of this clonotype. Here the CDR3 reads CASSLVIPGGGQPQHF. In DNA, the CDR3 is TGTGCCAGCAGCTTAGTGATCCCAGGGGGCGGTCAGCCCCAGCATTTT. This sequence joins TRBV7-9 and TRBJ1-5; 8 nucleotides align to TRBD1. V shed 1 base and J 6 bases; nucleotides not matched to a gene: 8. From germline, CDR1 is SEHNR and CDR2 FQNEAQ (reference sequence). There are 16 residues in the CDR3.